This entry concerns a single TCR beta chain. Its specificity is not known. These data belong to a study of T cell responses to AZD1222 COVID-19 vaccine. Notes on the study in general: Repertoires were sampled only after the peak T cell response. At baseline, just a handful of AZD1222 recipients tested seropositive.

TCRdb's copy holds only in-frame clones and misses some; the assay was immunoSEQ multiplex PCR. The sample carries under 170,000 clones, 75% to 95% recorded once. Trimming took off 1 base at V and 0 bases at J, with 10 bases between the two ends. CDR1 is SEHNR and CDR2 is FQNEAQ in the germline V gene (reference sequence). The CDR3 is made up of 17 amino acids. This rearrangement joins TRBV7-9 to TRBJ2-6, with unresolved D. The sequenced sample was peripheral blood, obtained 28 days after the second AZD1222 dose. The source of this sequence is an adult who received the AZD1222 COVID-19 vaccine. CDR3 residues: CASSLDGSSSGANVLTF. The CDR3 DNA reads TGTGCCAGCAGCTTAGATGGCTCCAGCTCTGGGGCCAACGTCCTGACTTTC.